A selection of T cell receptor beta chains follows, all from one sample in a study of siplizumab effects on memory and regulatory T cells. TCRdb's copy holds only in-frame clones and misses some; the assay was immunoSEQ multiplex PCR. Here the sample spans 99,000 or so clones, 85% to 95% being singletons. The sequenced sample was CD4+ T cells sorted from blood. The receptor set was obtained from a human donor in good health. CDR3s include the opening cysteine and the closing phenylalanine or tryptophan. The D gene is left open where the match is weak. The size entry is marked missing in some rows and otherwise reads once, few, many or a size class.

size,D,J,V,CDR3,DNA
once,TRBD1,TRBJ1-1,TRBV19,CASRLGTVNTEAFF,TGTGCCAGTCGATTAGGGACAGTGAACACTGAAGCTTTCTTT
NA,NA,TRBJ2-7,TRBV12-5,CASGFGWEQYF,TGTGCTAGTGGTTTTGGGTGGGAGCAGTACTTC
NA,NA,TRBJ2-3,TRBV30,CAWMHRTDTQYF,TGTGCCTGGATGCACCGCACAGATACGCAGTATTTT
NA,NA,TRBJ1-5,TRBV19,CASSDGPLRGSNQPQHF,TGTGCCAGTAGTGACGGGCCTTTAAGAGGGAGCAATCAGCCCCAGCATTTT
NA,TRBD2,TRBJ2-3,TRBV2,CASKPTRTSLPTDTQYF,TGTGCCAGCAAGCCCACCCGGACTAGTCTCCCCACAGATACGCAGTATTTT
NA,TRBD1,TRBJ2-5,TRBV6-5,CASSYSGQVETQYF,TGTGCCAGCAGTTACTCGGGACAGGTAGAGACCCAGTACTTC
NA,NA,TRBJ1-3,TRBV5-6,CASSTRTRNTIYF,TGTGCCAGCAGCACAAGGACGAGAAACACCATATATTTT
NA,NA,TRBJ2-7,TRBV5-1,CASSLDGEQYF,TGCGCCAGCAGCTTGGACGGCGAGCAGTACTTC
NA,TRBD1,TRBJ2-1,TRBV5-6,CASSFGSGGVSLNEQFF,TGTGCCAGCAGCTTTGGTTCAGGGGGCGTTTCCCTCAATGAGCAGTTCTTC
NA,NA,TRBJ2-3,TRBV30,CAWRTGIHTDTQYF,TGTGCCTGGAGGACAGGTATCCATACAGATACGCAGTATTTT
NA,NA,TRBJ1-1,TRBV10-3,CAISESRVGEGTEAFF,TGTGCCATCAGTGAGTCAAGGGTTGGGGAGGGCACTGAAGCTTTCTTT
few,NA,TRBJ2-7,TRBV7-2,CASSLTTTNYEQYF,TGTGCCAGCAGCTTAACGACAACCAATTACGAGCAGTACTTC
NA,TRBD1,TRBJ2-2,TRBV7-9,CASSSQGAGGELFF,TGTGCCAGCAGCTCACAGGGGGCTGGCGGGGAGCTGTTTTTT
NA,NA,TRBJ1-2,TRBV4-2,CASSQGSGAQNYGYTF,TGTGCCAGCAGCCAAGGATCAGGGGCACAAAACTATGGCTACACCTTC
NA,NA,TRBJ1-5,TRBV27,CASSLGIGNQPQHF,TGTGCCAGCAGTTTGGGGATTGGTAATCAGCCCCAGCATTTT
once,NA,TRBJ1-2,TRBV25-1,CASSDLAGYGYTF,TGTGCCAGCAGTGATCTGGCAGGCTATGGCTACACCTTC
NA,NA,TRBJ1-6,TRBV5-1,CASSLGAGGGNSPLHF,TGCGCCAGCAGCTTGGGTGCTGGGGGCGGGAATTCACCCCTCCACTTT
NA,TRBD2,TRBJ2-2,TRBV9,CASSVTASGPTGELFF,TGTGCCAGCAGCGTAACGGCTAGCGGGCCCACCGGGGAGCTGTTTTTT
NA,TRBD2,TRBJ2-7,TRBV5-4,CASSFGLAETYEQYF,TGTGCCAGCAGCTTCGGCCTAGCGGAAACCTACGAGCAGTACTTC
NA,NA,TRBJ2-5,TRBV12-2,CASRLVGRQYF,TGTGCAAGTCGCTTAGTTGGAAGGCAGTACTTC
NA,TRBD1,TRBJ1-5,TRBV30,CAWSTGDSQPQHF,TGTGCCTGGAGTACAGGGGATAGTCAGCCCCAGCATTTT
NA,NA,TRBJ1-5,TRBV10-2,CASSGVGGSNQPQHF,TGCGCCAGCAGCGGGGTGGGAGGTAGCAATCAGCCCCAGCATTTT
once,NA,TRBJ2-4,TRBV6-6,CASSPGVENIQYF,TGTGCCAGCAGCCCAGGGGTGGAGAACATTCAGTACTTC
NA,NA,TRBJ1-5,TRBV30,CAWSVAPGQPQHF,TGTGCCTGGAGTGTAGCCCCGGGTCAGCCCCAGCATTTT
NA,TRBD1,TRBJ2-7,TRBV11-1,CASSLMDRANEQYF,TGTGCCAGCAGCTTAATGGACAGGGCAAATGAGCAGTACTTC
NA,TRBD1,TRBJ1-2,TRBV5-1,CASSYGQGAYGYTF,TGCGCCAGCAGCTACGGACAGGGGGCCTATGGCTACACCTTC
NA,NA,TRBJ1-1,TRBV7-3,CASSPGGDTEAFF,TGTGCCAGCAGCCCCGGTGGGGACACTGAAGCTTTCTTT
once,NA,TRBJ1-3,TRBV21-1,CASSKAGTGWTGNTIYF,TGTGCCAGCAGCAAAGCCGGGACAGGGTGGACTGGAAACACCATATATTTT
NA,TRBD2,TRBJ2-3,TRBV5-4,CASSLLREESTDTQYF,TGTGCCAGCAGCTTGTTACGGGAGGAGAGCACAGATACGCAGTATTTT
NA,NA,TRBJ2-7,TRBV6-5,CASSYSGRSSYEQYF,TGTGCCAGCAGTTACTCGGGTAGGAGCTCCTACGAGCAGTACTTC
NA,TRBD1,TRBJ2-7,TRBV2,CASRGLRGQQYF,TGTGCCAGCAGAGGCCTCAGGGGGCAGCAGTACTTC
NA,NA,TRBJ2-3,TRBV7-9,CASSLVRGSSDTQYF,TGTGCCAGCAGCTTAGTGCGAGGGAGCTCAGATACGCAGTATTTT
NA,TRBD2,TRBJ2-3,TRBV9,CASSSRLAGGLDTQYF,TGTGCCAGCAGCTCCCGACTAGCGGGGGGTTTAGATACGCAGTATTTT
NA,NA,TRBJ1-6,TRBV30,CAWAASYSPLHF,TGTGCCTGGGCCGCTAGCTATTCACCCCTCCACTTT
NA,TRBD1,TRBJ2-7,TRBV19,CASSIGGQLFRRGNEQYF,TGTGCCAGTAGTATTGGGGGACAGCTGTTTCGAAGGGGAAACGAGCAGTACTTC
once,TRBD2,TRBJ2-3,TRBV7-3,CASSRRGGVTDTQYF,TGTGCCAGCAGCCGGCGCGGGGGAGTCACAGATACGCAGTATTTT
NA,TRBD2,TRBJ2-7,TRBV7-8,CASRPPTSGSSYEQYF,TGTGCCAGCAGACCACCCACTAGCGGCAGCTCCTACGAGCAGTACTTC